This T cell receptor beta chain was found in a study of beta chain features in type 1 diabetes. Study summary: The study found patients and healthy donors alike in age, gender and cell yields.

V lost 3 bases, J lost 3 bases, and 12 bases lay in between. This CDR3 comprises 14 residues. Study-level findings and limits: TCRB CDR3 length was moderately but significantly reduced in all four CD4+ subsets of Type 1 diabetes patients. Patients and controls would share equally any PCR tilt toward shorter templates.

Expressed TCRB transcripts were sequenced, since all the RNA that had been isolated was reverse transcribed. Clones were read by immunoSEQ multiplex PCR, and TCRdb kept only the in-frame ones, dropping some. The sample gives 150,000 to 200,000 clones, roughly 60% of which show up once; about 0.081% is in the top ten. This clone was picked up one time. The antigen remains unidentified. V gene TRBV23-1 combines with J gene TRBJ2-7, with D possibly TRBD1 on 6 matching bases. TRBV23-1 is sorted into the ORF group, with uncertain function. This receptor was identified in a man younger than 40 with type 1 diabetes. Specimen: naive CD4+ T cells from blood. The CDR3: CASSHTGRSYEQYF. CDR3 sequence (DNA): TGCGCCAGCAGTCACACAGGGCGTAGCTACGAGCAGTACTTC.